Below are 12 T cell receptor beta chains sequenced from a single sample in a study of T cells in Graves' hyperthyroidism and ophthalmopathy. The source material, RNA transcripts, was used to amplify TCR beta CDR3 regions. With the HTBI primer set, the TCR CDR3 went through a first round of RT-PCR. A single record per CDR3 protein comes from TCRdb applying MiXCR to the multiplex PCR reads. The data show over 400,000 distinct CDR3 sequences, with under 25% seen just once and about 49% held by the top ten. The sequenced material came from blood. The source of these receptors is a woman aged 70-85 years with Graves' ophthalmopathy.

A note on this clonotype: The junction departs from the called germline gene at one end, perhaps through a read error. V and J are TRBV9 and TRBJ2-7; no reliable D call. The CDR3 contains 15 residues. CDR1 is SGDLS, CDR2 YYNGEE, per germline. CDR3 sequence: CASTVEPAGFYEQYF. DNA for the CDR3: TGTGCCAGCACCGTAGAGCCAGCAGGATTTTACGAGCAGTACTTC.

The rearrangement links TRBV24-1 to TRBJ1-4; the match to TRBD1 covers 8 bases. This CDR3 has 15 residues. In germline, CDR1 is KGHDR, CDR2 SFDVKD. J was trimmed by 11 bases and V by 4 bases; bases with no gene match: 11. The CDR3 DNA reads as TGTGCCACCAGTGACGGCGTTCAGGGGGCGCATAAACTGTTTTTT. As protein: CATSDGVQGAHKLFF.

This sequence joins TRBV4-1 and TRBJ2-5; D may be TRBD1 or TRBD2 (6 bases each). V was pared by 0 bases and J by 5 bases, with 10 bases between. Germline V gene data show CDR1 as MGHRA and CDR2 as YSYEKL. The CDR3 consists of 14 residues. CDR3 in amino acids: CASSQDSGAETQYF. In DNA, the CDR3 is TGCGCCAGCAGCCAAGATTCGGGGGCCGAGACCCAGTACTTC.

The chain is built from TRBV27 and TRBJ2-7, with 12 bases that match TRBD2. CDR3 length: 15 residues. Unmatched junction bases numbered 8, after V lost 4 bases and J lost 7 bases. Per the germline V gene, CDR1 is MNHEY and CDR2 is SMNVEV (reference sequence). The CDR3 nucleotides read TGTGCCAGCAGTTCCCTAGCGGGAGGGCCTTGGGAGCAGTACTTC. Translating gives CASSSLAGGPWEQYF.

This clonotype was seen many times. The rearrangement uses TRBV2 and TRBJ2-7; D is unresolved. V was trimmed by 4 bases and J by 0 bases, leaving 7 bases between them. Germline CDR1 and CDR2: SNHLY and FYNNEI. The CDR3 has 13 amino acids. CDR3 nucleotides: TGTGCCAGCAGTGGAACGGTCTCCTACGAGCAGTACTTC. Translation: CASSGTVSYEQYF.

Here the CDR3 DNA reads TGTGCCAGCAGCTTGGAGGGACTAGCGGGAGGCAGGAAGCAGTACTTC. Its protein product is CASSLEGLAGGRKQYF. The genes are TRBV13 and TRBJ2-7; TRBD2 agrees at 15 bases. Unmatched junction bases numbered 8, after V lost 3 bases and J lost 8 bases. The length of the CDR3 is 16 residues. Germline CDR1 PRHDT, CDR2 FYEKMQ (reference sequence).

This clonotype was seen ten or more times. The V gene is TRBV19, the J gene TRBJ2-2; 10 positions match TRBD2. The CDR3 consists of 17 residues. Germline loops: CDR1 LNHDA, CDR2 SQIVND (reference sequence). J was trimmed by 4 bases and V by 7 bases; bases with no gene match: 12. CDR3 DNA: TGTGCCAGTACCTTTTTAGCGGGAGGCCCGGGCACCGGGGAGCTGTTTTTT. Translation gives CASTFLAGGPGTGELFF.

The CDR3 nucleotides are TGTGCCAGCAGCCGAACCATTGCCAGTAACGACAATGAGCAGTTCTTC. Its translation: CASSRTIASNDNEQFF. V gene TRBV4-2 combines with J gene TRBJ2-1; no clear D gene. Germline CDR1 and CDR2: LGHNA and YNFKEQ. CDR3 length equals 16 residues. Trimming took 4 bases from V and 5 from J, leaving 18 bases between them.

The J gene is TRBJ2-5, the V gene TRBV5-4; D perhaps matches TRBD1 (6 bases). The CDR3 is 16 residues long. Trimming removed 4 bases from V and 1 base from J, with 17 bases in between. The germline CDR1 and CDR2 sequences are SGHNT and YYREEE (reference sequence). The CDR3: CASSLGAGMGQETQYF. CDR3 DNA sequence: TGTGCCAGCAGCCTGGGGGCAGGGATGGGCCAAGAGACCCAGTACTTC.

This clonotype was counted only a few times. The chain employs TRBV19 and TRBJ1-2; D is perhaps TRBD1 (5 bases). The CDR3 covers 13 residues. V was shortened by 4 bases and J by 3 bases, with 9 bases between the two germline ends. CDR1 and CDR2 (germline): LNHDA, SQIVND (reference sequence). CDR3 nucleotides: TGTGCCAGTAGTAAGGACACTTACTATGGCTACACCTTC. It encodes CASSKDTYYGYTF.

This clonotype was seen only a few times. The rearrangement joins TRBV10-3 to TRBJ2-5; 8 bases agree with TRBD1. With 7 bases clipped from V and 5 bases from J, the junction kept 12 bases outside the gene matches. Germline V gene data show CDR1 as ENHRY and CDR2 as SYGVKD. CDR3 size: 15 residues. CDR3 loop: CAITTSRTGQETQYF. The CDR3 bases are TGTGCCATCACTACAAGCCGGACAGGGCAGGAGACCCAGTACTTC.

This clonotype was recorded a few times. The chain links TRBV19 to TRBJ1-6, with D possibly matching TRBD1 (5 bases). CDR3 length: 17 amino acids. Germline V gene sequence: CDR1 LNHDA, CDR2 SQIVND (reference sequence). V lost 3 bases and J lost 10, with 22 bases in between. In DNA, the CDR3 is TGTGCCAGTAGTATTTATCCAAGAAGAGGGGTCGGATCACCCCTCCACTTT. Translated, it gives CASSIYPRRGVGSPLHF.